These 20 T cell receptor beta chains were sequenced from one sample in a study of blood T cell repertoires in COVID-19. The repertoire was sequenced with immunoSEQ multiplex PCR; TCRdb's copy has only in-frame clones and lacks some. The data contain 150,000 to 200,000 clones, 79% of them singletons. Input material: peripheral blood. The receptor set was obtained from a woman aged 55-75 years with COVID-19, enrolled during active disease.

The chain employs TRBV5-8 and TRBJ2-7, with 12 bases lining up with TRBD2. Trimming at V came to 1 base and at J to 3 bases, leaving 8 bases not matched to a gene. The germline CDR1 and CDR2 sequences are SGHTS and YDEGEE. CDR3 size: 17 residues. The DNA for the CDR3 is TGTGCCAGCAGCTTGAACTACGGACTAGCGGGATTCTACGAGCAGTACTTC. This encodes CASSLNYGLAGFYEQYF.

The CDR3 is CASSIGRVGRSQHF. The DNA of the CDR3 is TGTGCCAGTAGTATAGGCAGGGTAGGGAGGTCCCAGCATTTT. The chain recombines TRBV19 with TRBJ1-5; TRBD1 is a possible D gene (5 bases). Germline loops: CDR1 LNHDA, CDR2 SQIVND (reference sequence). There are 14 residues in the CDR3. The germline V and J ends were trimmed by 1 base and 11 bases, with 15 bases remaining between them.

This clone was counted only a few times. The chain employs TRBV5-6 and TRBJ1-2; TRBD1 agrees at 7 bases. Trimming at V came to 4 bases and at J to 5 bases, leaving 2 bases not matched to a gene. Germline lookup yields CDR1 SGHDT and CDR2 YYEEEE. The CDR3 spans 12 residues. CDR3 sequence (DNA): TGTGCCAGCAGCCCGGGACAGTATGGCTACACCTTC. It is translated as CASSPGQYGYTF.

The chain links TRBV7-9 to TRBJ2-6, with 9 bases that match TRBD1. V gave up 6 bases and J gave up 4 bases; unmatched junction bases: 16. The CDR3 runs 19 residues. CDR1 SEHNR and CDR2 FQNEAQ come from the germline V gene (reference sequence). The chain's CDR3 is CASSSPPGQGRTGANVLTF. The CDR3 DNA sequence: TGTGCCAGCAGTTCACCTCCGGGACAGGGAAGGACCGGGGCCAACGTCCTGACTTTC.

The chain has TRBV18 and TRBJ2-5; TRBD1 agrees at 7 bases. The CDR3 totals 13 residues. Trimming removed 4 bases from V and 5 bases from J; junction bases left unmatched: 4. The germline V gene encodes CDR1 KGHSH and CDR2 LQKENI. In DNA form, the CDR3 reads TGTGCCAGCTCACTACAGGGGCGGGAGACCCAGTACTTC. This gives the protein CASSLQGRETQYF.

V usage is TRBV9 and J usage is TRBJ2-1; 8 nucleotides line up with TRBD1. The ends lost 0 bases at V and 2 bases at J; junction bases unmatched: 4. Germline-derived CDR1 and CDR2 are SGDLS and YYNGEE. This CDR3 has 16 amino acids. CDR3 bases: TGTGCCAGCAGCGTAGCTCAGGGGGCCACCTACAATGAGCAGTTCTTC. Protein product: CASSVAQGATYNEQFF.

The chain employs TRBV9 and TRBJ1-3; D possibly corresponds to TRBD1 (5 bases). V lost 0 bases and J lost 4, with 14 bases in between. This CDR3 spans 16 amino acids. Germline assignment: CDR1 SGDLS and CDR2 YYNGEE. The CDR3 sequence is CASSVGQGRSGNTIYF. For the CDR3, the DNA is TGTGCCAGCAGCGTAGGGCAGGGTAGATCAGGAAACACCATATATTTT.

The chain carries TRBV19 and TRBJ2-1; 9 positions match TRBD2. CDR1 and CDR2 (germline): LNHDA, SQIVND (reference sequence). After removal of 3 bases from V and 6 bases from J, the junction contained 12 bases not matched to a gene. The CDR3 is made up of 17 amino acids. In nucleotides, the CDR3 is TGTGCCAGTAGTATGAGGACTAGCGCCCACCTTCGCAATGAGCAGTTCTTC. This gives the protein CASSMRTSAHLRNEQFF.

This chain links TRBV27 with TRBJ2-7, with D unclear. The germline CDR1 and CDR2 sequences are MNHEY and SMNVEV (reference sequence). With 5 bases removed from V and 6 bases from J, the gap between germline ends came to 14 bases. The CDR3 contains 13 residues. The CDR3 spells CASSNRAVGEQYF. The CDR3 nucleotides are TGTGCCAGCAGTAACAGAGCCGTCGGCGAGCAGTACTTC.

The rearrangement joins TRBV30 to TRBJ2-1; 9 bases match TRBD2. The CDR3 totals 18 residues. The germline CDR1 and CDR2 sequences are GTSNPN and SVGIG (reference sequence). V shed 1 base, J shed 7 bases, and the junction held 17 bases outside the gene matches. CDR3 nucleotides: TGTGCCTGGAGTGCGGGCAGTAGCGGGAGACGGATTACTAATGAGCAGTTCTTC. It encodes CAWSAGSSGRRITNEQFF. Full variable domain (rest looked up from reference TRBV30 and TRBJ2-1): SQTIHQWPATLVQPVGSPLSLECTVEGTSNPNLYWYRQAAGRGLQLLFYSVGIGQISSEVPQNLSASRPQDRQFILSSKKLLLSDSGFYLCAWSAGSSGRRITNEQFFGPGTRLTVL.

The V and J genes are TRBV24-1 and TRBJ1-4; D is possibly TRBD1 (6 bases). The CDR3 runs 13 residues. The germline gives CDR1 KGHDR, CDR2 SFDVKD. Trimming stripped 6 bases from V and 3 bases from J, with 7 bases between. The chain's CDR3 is CATSQGPNEKLFF. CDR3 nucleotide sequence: TGTGCCACCAGTCAGGGGCCTAATGAAAAACTGTTTTTT.

The CDR3 region is CASSATPAGYEQYF. In nucleotides, the CDR3 is TGTGCCAGCAGCGCAACTCCAGCAGGGTACGAGCAGTACTTC. The chain links TRBV9 to TRBJ2-7, with D possibly matching TRBD1 (5 bases). The germline V gene has CDR1 SGDLS and CDR2 YYNGEE. The CDR3 extends over 14 amino acids. V was cut by 3 bases and J by 4 bases, with 14 bases left in between.

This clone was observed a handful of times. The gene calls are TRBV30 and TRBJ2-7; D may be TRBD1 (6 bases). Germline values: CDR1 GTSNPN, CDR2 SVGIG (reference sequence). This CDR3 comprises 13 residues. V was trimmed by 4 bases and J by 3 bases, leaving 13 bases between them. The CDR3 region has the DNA TGTGCCTGGACTTCGGACAGCGGCTACGAGCAGTACTTC. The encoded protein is CAWTSDSGYEQYF.

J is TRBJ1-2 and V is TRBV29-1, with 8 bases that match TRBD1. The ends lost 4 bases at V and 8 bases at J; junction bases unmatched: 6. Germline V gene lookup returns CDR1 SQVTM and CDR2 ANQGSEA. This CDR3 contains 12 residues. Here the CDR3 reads CSVGTGFGGYTF. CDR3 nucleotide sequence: TGCAGCGTTGGGACAGGGTTCGGGGGCTACACCTTC. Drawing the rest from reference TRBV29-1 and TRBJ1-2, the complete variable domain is SAVISQKPSRDICQRGTSLTIQCQVDSQVTMMFWYRQQPGQSLTLIATANQGSEATYESGFVIDKFPISRPNLTFSTLTVSNMSPEDSSIYLCSVGTGFGGYTFGSGTRLTVV.

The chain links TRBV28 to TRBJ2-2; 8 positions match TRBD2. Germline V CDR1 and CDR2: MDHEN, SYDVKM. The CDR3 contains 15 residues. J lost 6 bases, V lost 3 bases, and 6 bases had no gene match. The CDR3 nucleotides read TGTGCCAGCAGTTTTACTATAGCGGGACCCGGGGAGCTGTTTTTT. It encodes CASSFTIAGPGELFF.

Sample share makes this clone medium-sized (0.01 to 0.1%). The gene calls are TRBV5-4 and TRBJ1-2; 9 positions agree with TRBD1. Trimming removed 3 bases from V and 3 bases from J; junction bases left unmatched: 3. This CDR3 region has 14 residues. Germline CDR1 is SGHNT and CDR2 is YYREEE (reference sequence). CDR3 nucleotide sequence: TGTGCCAGCAGCTCACGACAGGGGGACTATGGCTACACCTTC. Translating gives CASSSRQGDYGYTF.

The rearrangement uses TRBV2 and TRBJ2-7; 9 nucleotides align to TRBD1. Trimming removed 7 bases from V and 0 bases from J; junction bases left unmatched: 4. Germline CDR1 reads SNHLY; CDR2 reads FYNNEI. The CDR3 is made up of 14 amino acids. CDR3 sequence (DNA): TGTGCCAGCATACGGGACAGGGTCTCCTACGAGCAGTACTTC. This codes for CASIRDRVSYEQYF. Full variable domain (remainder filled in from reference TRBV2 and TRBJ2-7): EPEVTQTPSHQVTQMGQEVILRCVPISNHLYFYWYRQILGQKVEFLVSFYNNEISEKSEIFDDQFSVERPDGSNFTLKIRSTKLEDSAMYFCASIRDRVSYEQYFGPGTRLTVT.

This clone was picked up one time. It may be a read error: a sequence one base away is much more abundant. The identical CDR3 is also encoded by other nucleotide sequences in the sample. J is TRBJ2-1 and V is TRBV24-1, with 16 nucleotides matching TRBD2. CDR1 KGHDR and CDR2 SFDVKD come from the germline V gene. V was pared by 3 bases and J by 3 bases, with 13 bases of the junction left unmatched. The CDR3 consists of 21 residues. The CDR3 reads CATSDIAGTSGGAGGYNEQFF. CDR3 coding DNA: TGTGCCACCAGTGATATCGCCGGGACTAGCGGGGGGGCGGGGGGCTACAATGAGCAGTTCTTC.

The CDR3 protein is CASSEGTGGFYEQYF. CDR3 sequence (DNA): TGTGCCAGCAGCGAGGGGACAGGGGGCTTCTACGAGCAGTACTTC. The chain couples TRBV5-8 to TRBJ2-7; 12 bases are a match to TRBD1. This CDR3 comprises 15 residues. Germline V CDR1 and CDR2: SGHTS, YDEGEE. The V and J ends lost 4 bases and 3 bases, in that order; junction bases with no gene match: 5.

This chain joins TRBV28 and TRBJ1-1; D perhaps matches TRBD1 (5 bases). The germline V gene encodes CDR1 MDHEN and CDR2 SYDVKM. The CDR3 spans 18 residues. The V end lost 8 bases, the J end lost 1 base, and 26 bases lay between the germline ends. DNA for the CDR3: TGTGCCAGCCCCCCATCTGGCAGGGCTCGATATACGAACACTGAAGCTTTCTTT. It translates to CASPPSGRARYTNTEAFF.